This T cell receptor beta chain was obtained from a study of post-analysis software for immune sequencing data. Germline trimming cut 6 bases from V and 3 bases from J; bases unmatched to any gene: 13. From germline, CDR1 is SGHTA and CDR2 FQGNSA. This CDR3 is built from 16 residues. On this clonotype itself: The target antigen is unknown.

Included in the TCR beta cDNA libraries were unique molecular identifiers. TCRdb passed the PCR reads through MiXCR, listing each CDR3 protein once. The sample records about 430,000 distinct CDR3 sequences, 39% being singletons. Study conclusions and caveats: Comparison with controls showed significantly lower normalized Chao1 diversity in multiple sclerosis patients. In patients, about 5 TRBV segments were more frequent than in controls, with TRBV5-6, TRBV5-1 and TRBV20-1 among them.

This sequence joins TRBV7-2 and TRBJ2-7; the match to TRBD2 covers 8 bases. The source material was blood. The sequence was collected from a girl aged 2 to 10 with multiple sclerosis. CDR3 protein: CASSRRLSGKDYEQYF. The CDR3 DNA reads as TGTGCCAGCAGTCGCCGACTTAGCGGGAAAGACTACGAGCAGTACTTC. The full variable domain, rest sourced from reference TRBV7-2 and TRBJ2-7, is GAGVSQSPSNKVTEKGKDVELRCDPISGHTALYWYRQSLGQGLEFLIYFQGNSAPDKSGLPSDRFSAERTGGSVSTLTIQRTQQEDSAVYLCASSRRLSGKDYEQYFGPGTRLTVT.